Shown below are 11 T cell receptor beta chains from a single sample sequenced in a study of OX40 agonist ivuxolimab in advanced cancers. Sequencing was performed with immunoSEQ multiplex PCR; in TCRdb, only in-frame clones are kept and a portion is missing. The data hold about 48,000 clones, with 80% to 90% observed a single time. Here the sequenced sample was CD4+ or CD8+ T cells sorted from blood, taken in a trial of the OX40 agonist ivuxolimab. The receptors derive from an adult with an advanced solid tumor such as melanoma, head and neck, liver or kidney cancer.

This chain joins TRBV5-4 and TRBJ2-5; TRBD2 matches 9 bases. The ends lost 4 bases at V and 5 bases at J; junction bases unmatched: 9. CDR3 length: 15 amino acids. Per germline, CDR1 SGHNT and CDR2 YYREEE (reference sequence). CDR3 sequence (DNA): TGTGCCAGCAGCCCCCGGACTAGCGCCCCGGAGACCCAGTACTTC. Translated, it gives CASSPRTSAPETQYF.

The chain links TRBV7-9 to TRBJ1-2; no definite D call. This CDR3 spans 17 amino acids. Germline V lookup: CDR1 SEHNR, CDR2 FQNEAQ (reference sequence). V gave up 5 bases and J gave up 4 bases, with 23 bases separating them. The CDR3 region is CASSPGVSQTLIYGYTF. CDR3 nucleotide sequence: TGTGCCAGCAGCCCCGGTGTCAGCCAAACCCTCATCTATGGCTACACCTTC.

The chain joins TRBV18 to TRBJ2-3, with unresolved D. Trimming shortened V by 2 bases and J by 2 bases, and 8 bases separated the two germline ends. Germline lookup yields CDR1 KGHSH and CDR2 LQKENI. CDR3 length: 14 amino acids. In DNA form, the CDR3 reads TGTGCCAGCTCACCATTAACTAACACAGATACGCAGTATTTT. Amino acids: CASSPLTNTDTQYF. Filled out from reference TRBV18 and TRBJ2-3, the complete variable domain reads NAGVMQNPRHLVRRRGQEARLRCSPMKGHSHVYWYRQLPEEGLKFMVYLQKENIIDESGMPKERFSAEFPKEGPSILRIQQVVRGDSAAYFCASSPLTNTDTQYFGPGTRLTVL.

The V call is TRBV7-8, the J call TRBJ2-1; 7 bases agree with TRBD2. The V and J ends lost 8 bases and 5 bases, in that order; junction bases with no gene match: 21. Germline V gene lookup returns CDR1 SGHVS and CDR2 FQNEAQ. The CDR3 sequence is 18 residues long. Here the CDR3 reads CASSTGRVRAGSHNEQFF. CDR3 coding DNA: TGTGCCAGCTCCACAGGCAGGGTTCGAGCGGGATCTCACAATGAGCAGTTCTTC.

V usage is TRBV6-1 and J usage is TRBJ2-5, with 9 positions matching TRBD2. This CDR3 comprises 13 residues. CDR1 is MNHNS, CDR2 SASEGT, per germline. V shed 6 bases, J shed 2 bases, and the junction held 1 base outside the gene matches. CDR3 DNA sequence: TGTGCCAGCAGGCTAGCGGGGCAAGAGACCCAGTACTTC. Protein: CASRLAGQETQYF.

The chain is built from TRBV29-1 and TRBJ2-3, with D maybe TRBD2 (5 bases). The CDR3 is 14 residues long. Germline assignment: CDR1 SQVTM and CDR2 ANQGSEA. Deletions cut 7 bases from V and 2 bases from J, with 16 bases between. CDR3 loop: CSARKAEYTDTQYF. The CDR3 DNA follows: TGCAGCGCCCGGAAAGCGGAATACACAGATACGCAGTATTTT.

The gene calls are TRBV2 and TRBJ1-5, with TRBD1 as a possible D gene (6 bases). There are 15 residues in the CDR3. Trimming pared 3 bases from V and 7 bases from J, leaving 16 bases between. Germline CDR1 is SNHLY and CDR2 is FYNNEI. CDR3 DNA: TGTGCCAGCAGTGAGGGGACACAAAGTGGGCAGCCCCAGCATTTT. It encodes CASSEGTQSGQPQHF.

The chain combines TRBV19 with TRBJ2-7; TRBD2 matches at 9 bases. Germline V gives CDR1 LNHDA, CDR2 SQIVND (reference sequence). V lost 3 bases to trimming and J lost 2 bases; unmatched junction nucleotides: 2. The CDR3 length is 14 residues. DNA of the CDR3: TGTGCCAGTAGTATGGCTAGCGGGACCTACGAGCAGTACTTC. It is translated as CASSMASGTYEQYF.

The chain has TRBV2 and TRBJ2-1, with D possibly matching TRBD1 (6 bases). Germline loops: CDR1 SNHLY, CDR2 FYNNEI. Trimming shortened V by 3 bases and J by 4 bases, and 7 bases separated the two germline ends. This CDR3 is 13 amino acids long. The CDR3 is CASSEGAYNEQFF. The CDR3 DNA is TGTGCCAGCAGTGAGGGGGCGTACAATGAGCAGTTCTTC.

The chain carries TRBV30 and TRBJ2-7; 7 nucleotides match TRBD2. V was clipped by 3 bases and J by 6 bases; unmatched bases: 5. CDR1 is GTSNPN, CDR2 SVGIG, per germline (reference sequence). This CDR3 spans 12 amino acids. This CDR3 reads CAWSFREGEQYF. CDR3 bases: TGTGCCTGGAGCTTCAGGGAGGGCGAGCAGTACTTC.

The chain combines TRBV18 with TRBJ1-1; weak D call: TRBD1 (6 bases). This CDR3 region has 14 residues. V gave up 2 bases and J gave up 3 bases, with 10 bases separating them. Germline CDR1 KGHSH, CDR2 LQKENI. DNA of the CDR3: TGTGCCAGCTCACCATCAGGGGACCACACTGAAGCTTTCTTT. Protein sequence: CASSPSGDHTEAFF.